This is a list of T cell receptor beta chains from one sample in a study of blood T cell repertoires in COVID-19. Libraries were prepared by immunoSEQ multiplex PCR; TCRdb keeps only in-frame clonotypes and omits some of them. The repertoire holds roughly 300,000 clones, with about 89% as singletons. The sequencing input was peripheral blood. The receptors were sampled from a woman aged 45-65 years who had recovered from COVID-19. The CDR3 runs from the conserved cysteine through the conserved F or W. D genes are given only for firm matches. Rows may omit the clone size; those that give it use once, few, many or a size class.

>-|TRBJ1-5|-|TRBV28
TGTGCCATCCGGGGTAGCACCACAGGGCTCAATCAGCCCCAGCATTTT
CAIRGSTTGLNQPQHF
>-|TRBJ2-5|-|TRBV7-9
TGTGCCAGCACCTCCACGGGGGTAGAGACCCAGTACTTC
CASTSTGVETQYF
>-|TRBJ2-4|-|TRBV6-6
TGTGCCAGCAGTCCGCGAGCCGGGAACTTCAATCTAGCCAAAAACATTCAGTACTTC
CASSPRAGNFNLAKNIQYF
>TRBD1|TRBJ2-7|-|TRBV19
TGTGCCAGTAGTATTCAACCAGGGGGTTCCGAGCAGTACTTC
CASSIQPGGSEQYF
>-|TRBJ1-6|-|TRBV10-3
TGTGCCATCAGGGGCAGGGAGGGAAATTCACCCCTCCACTTT
CAIRGREGNSPLHF
>-|TRBJ1-1|-|TRBV15
TGTGCCACCAGCAGTAGACAGAACACTGAAGCTTTCTTT
CATSSRQNTEAFF
>-|TRBJ2-1|-|TRBV4-2
TGTGCCAGCAGCCAGTCGGGAACGGTCAATGAGCAGTTCTTC
CASSQSGTVNEQFF
>-|TRBJ2-3|-|TRBV29-1
TGCAGCGTTGTATCCCCTTTGGCCACAGATACGCAGTATTTT
CSVVSPLATDTQYF
>-|TRBJ2-2|-|TRBV7-2
TGTGCCAGCAGCTTAGCGCACGTACAGAACACCGGGGAGCTGTTTTTT
CASSLAHVQNTGELFF
>-|TRBJ2-7|-|TRBV28
TGTGCCAGCAGTCCAAACAGGGGACTCCCCTACGAGCAGTACTTC
CASSPNRGLPYEQYF
>TRBD2|TRBJ2-2|-|TRBV11-2
TGTGCCAGCAGCTCGGGACTAGCGGGAGCGGGCGGGGAGCTGTTTTTT
CASSSGLAGAGGELFF
>TRBD2|TRBJ2-1|-|TRBV6-5
TGTGCCAGCAGCAAACCCGGGACTAGCATATATGAGCAGTTCTTC
CASSKPGTSIYEQFF
>-|TRBJ1-1|-|TRBV28
TGTGCCAGCAGTTTACCCCAGGGTCGGGTCGGTAGCACTGAAGCTTTCTTT
CASSLPQGRVGSTEAFF
>-|TRBJ2-1|-|TRBV28
TGTGCCAGCAGTGTCCCAGGTGTCAATGAGCAGTTCTTC
CASSVPGVNEQFF
>-|TRBJ2-7|-|TRBV11-2
TGTGCCAGCAGCGGGGGACGGGAGAGCTCCTACGAGCAGTACTTC
CASSGGRESSYEQYF
>-|TRBJ1-6|-|TRBV15
TGTGCCACCAGCAGAGATAGGGGAAACAATTCACCCCTCCACTTT
CATSRDRGNNSPLHF
>-|TRBJ1-2|-|TRBV9
TGTGCCAGCAGCGTTAGCAACCGTTTTGGCTACACCTTC
CASSVSNRFGYTF
>TRBD1|TRBJ1-1|-|TRBV5-1
TGCGCCAGCAGACACGACAGGGGCGCAATGAACACTGAAGCTTTCTTT
CASRHDRGAMNTEAFF
>-|TRBJ1-1|-|TRBV28
TGTGCCAGCAGTTTACAGGTAACTGAAGCTTTCTTT
CASSLQVTEAFF
>TRBD2|TRBJ2-3|-|TRBV7-8
TGTGCCAGCAGTTATAGCGGGGGGGCAGCAGATACGCAGTATTTT
CASSYSGGAADTQYF
>-|TRBJ1-4|-|TRBV10-3
TGTGCCATCAGTGAGGAGGGTTTCAGCGGAAAACTGTTTTTT
CAISEEGFSGKLFF
>-|TRBJ1-5|-|TRBV6-6
TGTGCCAGCAACCCCTGGGCGTTTTTGGGCAATCAGCCCCAGCATTTT
CASNPWAFLGNQPQHF
>-|TRBJ1-1|-|TRBV9
TGTGCCAGCAGCTCTCGATCAGGTGCCAACACTGAAGCTTTCTTT
CASSSRSGANTEAFF
>-|TRBJ2-2|-|TRBV9
TGTGCCAGCAGCGTACAGAACACCGGGGAGCTGTTTTTT
CASSVQNTGELFF
>TRBD2|TRBJ2-7|-|TRBV6-5
TGTGCCAGCAGATCTAGCGGGAGCGGTGACGAGCAGTACTTC
CASRSSGSGDEQYF
>TRBD1|TRBJ1-2|-|TRBV3-1/TRBV3-2
TGTGCCAGCAGCCACCTCACCGACAGGGCCTATGGCTACACCTTC
CASSHLTDRAYGYTF
>-|TRBJ1-2|-|TRBV6-1
TGTGCCAGCAGTGAAATACAGGGTCCTACTAACTATGGCTACACCTTC
CASSEIQGPTNYGYTF
>TRBD1|TRBJ1-1|-|TRBV3-1/TRBV3-2
TGTGCCAGCAGCCAAGAGGCCACAGGGGGCACTGAAGCTTTCTTT
CASSQEATGGTEAFF
>TRBD2|TRBJ2-1|-|TRBV2
TGTGCCAGCAGTGAAGCGCGGGGGTATAACAATGAGCAGTTCTTC
CASSEARGYNNEQFF
>-|TRBJ1-1|few|TRBV29-1
TGCAGCGTTGTGGGGGGACGGACTGAAGCTTTCTTT
CSVVGGRTEAFF
>-|TRBJ1-4|-|TRBV28
TGTGCCAGCAGTAAGGGTGGGGAGGAAAAACTGTTTTTT
CASSKGGEEKLFF
>TRBD2|TRBJ2-7|-|TRBV5-1
TGCGCCAGCGGTCTAGCGGGCCTCTCCTACGAGCAGTACTTC
CASGLAGLSYEQYF
>-|TRBJ2-6|-|TRBV7-6
TGTGCCAGCAGCGAACAGGTCAGCTCTGGGGCCAACGTCCTGACTTTC
CASSEQVSSGANVLTF
>TRBD2|TRBJ2-3|-|TRBV2
TGTGCCAGCAGTGAACTAGCGGGAGTTGGAGATACGCAGTATTTT
CASSELAGVGDTQYF
>TRBD1|TRBJ1-2|-|TRBV19
TGTGCCAGTACCCTGGACAGGGTCAACTATGGCTACACCTTC
CASTLDRVNYGYTF
>TRBD2|TRBJ2-3|-|TRBV18
TGTGCCAGCTCTCCCGGGACTAGCGGGATAGATACGCAGTATTTT
CASSPGTSGIDTQYF
>TRBD1|TRBJ1-1|-|TRBV27
TGTGCCAGCAGTCCTGGGACAGGGGGCACTGAAGCTTTCTTT
CASSPGTGGTEAFF
>-|TRBJ1-4|-|TRBV10-3
TGTGCCATCAGTGAGTCGACGGGAAATGAAAAACTGTTTTTT
CAISESTGNEKLFF
>TRBD1|TRBJ2-5|-|TRBV7-8
TGTGCCAGCAGCTTATACGGGGACAGCTTCCAAGAGACCCAGTACTTC
CASSLYGDSFQETQYF
>TRBD2|TRBJ2-2|-|TRBV30
TGTGCCTGGAACCTAGCGGGGATGAACACCGGGGAGCTGTTTTTT
CAWNLAGMNTGELFF
>TRBD1|TRBJ1-2|-|TRBV5-1
TGCGCCAGCAGCCAACTACAGGGGACAGAGAAGGGCTACACCTTC
CASSQLQGTEKGYTF
>-|TRBJ2-5|-|TRBV30
TGTGCCTGGAGTCCTACAGGGAGAGGGGAGACCCAGTACTTC
CAWSPTGRGETQYF
>TRBD2|TRBJ2-2|-|TRBV7-9
TGTGCCAGCAGCTCCGCGCTCTCGCGGGGGGCTCTCCTCTATCGGGAGCTGTTTTTT
CASSSALSRGALLYRELFF
>-|TRBJ2-3|-|TRBV6-1
TGTGCCAGCAGTGAAGAGCAGACTAGCACAGATACGCAGTATTTT
CASSEEQTSTDTQYF
>TRBD2|TRBJ2-1|-|TRBV10-1
TGCGCCAGCAGTGTTAGCGGGGCGAGCTCCTACAATGAGCAGTTCTTC
CASSVSGASSYNEQFF
>TRBD1|TRBJ1-1|-|TRBV11-2
TGTGCCAGCAGGCCCGGGACAGCGAACACTGAAGCTTTCTTT
CASRPGTANTEAFF
>-|TRBJ2-3|-|TRBV4-3
TGCGCCAGCAGCCAAGAGCTTTTTCGCGCCGATACGCAGTATTTT
CASSQELFRADTQYF
>-|TRBJ1-4|-|TRBV15
TGTGCCACCAGCAGAGATCGTGGTCCCAGCAGGGGGTTTTTT
CATSRDRGPSRGFF
>-|TRBJ2-5|-|TRBV10-3
TGTGCCATCAGTGTACTAGAGCAAGAGACCCAGTACTTC
CAISVLEQETQYF
>TRBD1|TRBJ2-7|-|TRBV9
TGTGCCAGCAGCGGGGGACAGGGTGGAGGGGGAACCCCCTACGAGCAGTACTTC
CASSGGQGGGGTPYEQYF
>TRBD2|TRBJ2-2|-|TRBV7-2
TGTGCCAGCAGAGGGACTAGCGGTACGAACACCGGGGAGCTGTTTTTT
CASRGTSGTNTGELFF
>-|TRBJ2-1|-|TRBV28
TGTGCCAGCAGTACTAGGCCATCGCGGGGTTGGAATGAGCAGTTCTTC
CASSTRPSRGWNEQFF
>TRBD2|TRBJ2-1|-|TRBV6-2/TRBV6-3
TGTGCCAGCAGTTTACCAGCGGGGGGGAATGAGCAGTTCTTC
CASSLPAGGNEQFF
>-|TRBJ1-4|once|TRBV6-2/TRBV6-3
TGTGCCAGCAGTTCGGGACAAGCTAATGAAAAACTGTTTTTT
CASSSGQANEKLFF
>TRBD2|TRBJ2-1|once|TRBV20-1
TGCAGTGCTAGTCTCGCGGGAGTGAACAATGAGCAGTTCTTC
CSASLAGVNNEQFF